This T cell receptor beta chain was observed in a study of cytomegalovirus exposure and HLA in healthy donors. Study-level points and caveats: Among TCR beta chains, those listed as cytomegalovirus-associated numbered under 200. As was reported, the classifier diagnosed cytomegalovirus status with high specificity and sensitivity.

Trimming took off 7 bases at V and 7 bases at J, with 14 bases between the two ends. Germline values: CDR1 SGHAT, CDR2 FQNNGV. CDR3 size: 14 residues. Concerning this clone: Its antigen is unknown.

The PCR was carried out with 60 Vbeta primers and 13 Jbeta primers. Repertoires were generated with immunoSEQ multiplex PCR, while TCRdb's copy carries only in-frame clones and drops some. This table holds roughly 56,000 clones, 70% to 90% found once. The sequence derives from a young man in good health and CMV-seronegative. The rearrangement uses TRBV11-2 and TRBJ1-6; a possible D gene is TRBD1 (5 bases). Sequencing input: PBMCs. The CDR3 here is CASTLGPRNSPLHF. DNA for the CDR3: TGTGCCAGCACCTTGGGGCCGAGGAATTCACCCCTCCACTTT.